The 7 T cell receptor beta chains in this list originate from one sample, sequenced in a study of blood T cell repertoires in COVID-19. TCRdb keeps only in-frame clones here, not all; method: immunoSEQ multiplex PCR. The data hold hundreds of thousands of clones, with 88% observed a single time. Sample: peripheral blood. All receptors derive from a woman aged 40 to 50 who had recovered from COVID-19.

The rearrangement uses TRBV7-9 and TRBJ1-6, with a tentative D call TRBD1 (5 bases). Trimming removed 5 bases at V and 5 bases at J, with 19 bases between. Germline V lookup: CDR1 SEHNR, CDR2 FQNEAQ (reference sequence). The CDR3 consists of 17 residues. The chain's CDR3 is CASSQRGFGMDNSPLHF. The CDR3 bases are TGTGCCAGCAGCCAACGGGGGTTCGGGATGGATAATTCACCCCTCCACTTT.

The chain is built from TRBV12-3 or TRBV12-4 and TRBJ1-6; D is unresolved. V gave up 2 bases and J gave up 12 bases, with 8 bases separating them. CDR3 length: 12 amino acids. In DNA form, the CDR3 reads TGTGCCAGCAGTTTACAGGAACGACCCCTCCACTTT. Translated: CASSLQERPLHF.

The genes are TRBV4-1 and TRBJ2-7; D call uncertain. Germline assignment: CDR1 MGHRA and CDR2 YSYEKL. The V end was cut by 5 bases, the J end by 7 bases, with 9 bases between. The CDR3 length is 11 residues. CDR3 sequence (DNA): TGCGCCAGCAGCTACCACGGGGAGCAGTACTTC. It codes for CASSYHGEQYF.

The CDR3 nucleotides are TGCGCCAGCAGCCAAGGGACTAGCGGAAATTACGAGCAGTTCTTC. Protein product: CASSQGTSGNYEQFF. The chain has TRBV4-1 and TRBJ2-1; 10 bases map to TRBD2. Per the germline V gene, CDR1 is MGHRA and CDR2 is YSYEKL. V lost 1 base and J lost 10; bases outside the gene matches: 7. This CDR3 has 15 residues.

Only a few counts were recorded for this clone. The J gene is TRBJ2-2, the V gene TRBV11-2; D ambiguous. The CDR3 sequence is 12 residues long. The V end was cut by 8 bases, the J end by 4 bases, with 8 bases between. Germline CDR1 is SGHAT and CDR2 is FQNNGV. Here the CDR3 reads CASSSSTGELFF. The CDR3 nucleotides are TGTGCCAGCTCCTCTAGCACCGGGGAGCTGTTTTTT.

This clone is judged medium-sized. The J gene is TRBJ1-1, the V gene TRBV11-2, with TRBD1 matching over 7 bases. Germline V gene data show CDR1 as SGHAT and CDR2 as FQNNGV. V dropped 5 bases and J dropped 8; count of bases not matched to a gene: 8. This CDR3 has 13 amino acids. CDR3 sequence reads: CASSKWGQPEAFF. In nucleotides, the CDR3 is TGTGCCAGCAGCAAGTGGGGACAGCCCGAAGCTTTCTTT.

CDR3 nucleotide sequence: TGTGCCACCAGCAGAGGGGGGGTGGGCGAGCAGTTCTTC. It yields the protein CATSRGGVGEQFF. The chain employs TRBV15 and TRBJ2-1; possible D gene TRBD2, 6 bases. Per germline, CDR1 LNHNV and CDR2 YYDKDF (reference sequence). The V end was cut by 1 base, the J end by 10 bases, with 11 bases between. The CDR3 contains 13 residues.